The rows below give T cell receptor beta chains drawn from one sample of a study of shared clonotypes between healthy human individuals. Measured with immunoSEQ multiplex PCR; TCRdb has only the in-frame clones, and not every one. The profile shows 2 million to 3 million clones, approximately 93% of them singletons. The sequencing input was naive CD4+ T cells from PBMCs. Receptors were obtained from a man between 18 and 29 years old in good health. Some clones in this sample may be carry-over from other donors' samples. Each CDR3 is given with its conserved first and last residue. Expanded clones are given a class, and other clones once, few, many or no size at all.

size | V | CDR3
. | TRBV25-1 | CASSEPSGWGTGELFF
. | TRBV5-4 | CASSLAVPMGAEAFF
. | TRBV27 | CASSLLMGYEQYF
. | TRBV7-8 | CASSLSGYEQCF
. | TRBV29-1 | CSVQRTTEAFF
. | TRBV10-3 | CAIAVAVTYEQYF
. | TRBV6-1 | CASSEGGTGETQYF
. | TRBV10-3 | CAISALGGGGLSYSNEQFF
. | TRBV6-6 | CASSSVGHEQYF
. | TRBV27 | CASRSYGPYGYTF
. | TRBV14 | CASSQQTGGSYEQYF
once | TRBV4-3 | CASSQDLNRSPGELFF
. | TRBV7-3 | CASSTPGGSSGRAEVYEQFF
. | TRBV10-1 | CASSGLPQETQYF
. | TRBV11-3 | CASSHGGSKNIQYF
. | TRBV28 | CASSFGPVGGTLRPGYTF
. | TRBV30 | CAWRTSGSTDTQYF
. | TRBV7-2 | CASSLDRAALTF
once | TRBV7-8 | CASSLRQGAGTDTQYF
. | TRBV7-3 | CASSLRGLAGGSNEQFF